Below are 22 T cell receptor beta chains sequenced from a single sample in a study of cytomegalovirus exposure and HLA in healthy donors. This table comes from immunoSEQ multiplex PCR, and its TCRdb copy is limited to in-frame clones, with some not included. The table lists tens of thousands of clones, 93% of them singletons, with approximately 1% in the top ten. Sequencing was done on a sample of PBMCs. These TCRs come from a woman aged 25 to 39 in good health and CMV-seropositive.

This clone has only one observation. The chain combines TRBV28 with TRBJ2-1; weak D call: TRBD2 (6 bases). This CDR3 is built from 15 residues. V lost 5 bases and J 1 base, leaving 12 bases between the germline ends. Looked up from germline, CDR1 is MDHEN and CDR2 is SYDVKM. In nucleotides, the CDR3 is TGTGCCAGCAGTCCAGCAGCGGGTTCCTACAATGAGCAGTTCTTC. This codes for CASSPAAGSYNEQFF.

This clone was picked up one time. CDR3 sequence reads: CASSEQGVSYYGYTF. The CDR3 DNA is TGTGCCAGCAGCGAACAGGGGGTGTCGTACTATGGCTACACCTTC. J is TRBJ1-2 and V is TRBV6-6; TRBD1 agrees at 8 bases. The CDR3 consists of 15 residues. Germline CDR1 is MNHNY and CDR2 is SVGAGI (reference sequence). Trimming took 6 bases from V and 3 from J; bases not matched to a gene: 9.

CDR3 DNA sequence: TGTGCCTGGAGTTTAAGGGAGGGGGATACGCAGTATTTT. Translating gives CAWSLREGDTQYF. The chain joins TRBV30 to TRBJ2-3; TRBD2 aligns across 7 bases. The CDR3 is 13 residues long. The germline gives CDR1 GTSNPN, CDR2 SVGIG (reference sequence). V lost 2 bases to trimming and J lost 6 bases; unmatched junction nucleotides: 5.

The rearrangement uses TRBV7-2 and TRBJ2-7; D is perhaps TRBD2 (5 bases). The germline CDR1 and CDR2 sequences are SGHTA and FQGNSA. The germline V and J ends were trimmed by 5 bases and 6 bases, with 23 bases remaining between them. The CDR3 contains 16 residues. The CDR3 spells CASSPPWSLEGAEQYF. The DNA for the CDR3 is TGTGCCAGCAGCCCGCCCTGGTCCTTAGAGGGAGCCGAGCAGTACTTC.

The rearrangement joins TRBV28 to TRBJ2-3; D is unresolved. V lost 3 bases and J 7 bases, leaving 11 bases between the germline ends. Germline lookup yields CDR1 MDHEN and CDR2 SYDVKM. The CDR3 sequence is 13 residues long. The CDR3 spells CASSLSLEYTQYF. The DNA of the CDR3 is TGTGCCAGCAGTTTGAGCCTTGAGTATACGCAGTATTTT.

The DNA of the CDR3 is TGTGCCAGCAGTTTAATAGGTTTGACGGGAGAGACCCAGTACTTC. Its protein product is CASSLIGLTGETQYF. The chain joins TRBV27 to TRBJ2-5; no firm D call. Looked up from germline, CDR1 is MNHEY and CDR2 is SMNVEV (reference sequence). This CDR3 region has 15 residues. Trimming removed 2 bases at V and 4 bases at J, with 14 bases between.

This rearrangement joins TRBV29-1 to TRBJ1-2; the D gene is possibly TRBD1 (6 bases). V dropped 0 bases and J dropped 2 bases, with 10 bases sitting between them. Looked up from germline, CDR1 is SQVTM and CDR2 is ANQGSEA. The CDR3 sequence is 14 residues long. CDR3 amino acids: CSVEDRTENYGYTF. DNA of the CDR3: TGCAGCGTTGAAGATCGGACAGAAAACTATGGCTACACCTTC.

The rearrangement uses TRBV27 and TRBJ2-1; 9 bases are shared with TRBD2. Germline assignment: CDR1 MNHEY and CDR2 SMNVEV (reference sequence). J gave up 5 bases and V 5 bases, and 10 bases lay outside the gene matches. The length of the CDR3 is 16 residues. CDR3 sequence (DNA): TGTGCCAGCAGTCCGGGGGCTAGCGGGACTCACAATGAGCAGTTCTTC. Its translation is CASSPGASGTHNEQFF.

The rearrangement links TRBV10-1 to TRBJ1-1; D gene unclear. CDR1 is WNHNN, CDR2 SYGVQD, per germline (reference sequence). The CDR3 length is 15 residues. V was trimmed by 0 bases and J by 4 bases, leaving 12 bases between them. The CDR3 coding sequence is TGCGCCAGCAGTGAGTCGGTACCTCGGGGCACTGAAGCTTTCTTT. It translates to CASSESVPRGTEAFF.

This rearrangement joins TRBV21-1 to TRBJ2-1; no check of the table's D call, TRBD2, against the DNA was made. TRBV21-1 is labeled a pseudogene. The CDR3 is made up of 12 amino acids. CDR3 bases: TGTGCCAGCAGAAAGGGGGGGGGAAAGCAGTTCTTC. Translated, it gives CASRKGGGKQFF.

This sequence joins TRBV6-5 and TRBJ2-7, with 11 bases aligning to TRBD2. CDR3 length: 15 amino acids. The J segment lost 2 bases and the V segment lost 7 bases, leaving 7 bases of the junction unmatched. Germline CDR1 and CDR2: MNHEY and SVGAGI. CDR3 bases: TGTGCCAGCACGACACCGGGACTAGCGGCCTACGAGCAGTACTTC. It encodes CASTTPGLAAYEQYF.

The chain has TRBV27 and TRBJ2-1; 7 positions match TRBD1. This CDR3 has 17 residues. Trimming cost V 0 bases and J 2 bases; bases outside gene matches: 7. The germline V gene has CDR1 MNHEY and CDR2 SMNVEV (reference sequence). The CDR3 spells CASSLSAPQGTYNEQFF. In DNA form, the CDR3 reads TGTGCCAGCAGTTTATCCGCCCCACAGGGGACCTACAATGAGCAGTTCTTC.

The chain carries TRBV2 and TRBJ1-2; 9 nucleotides line up with TRBD1. V lost 7 bases, J lost 2 bases, and 5 bases stayed unmatched. This CDR3 is 14 amino acids long. Germline-derived CDR1 and CDR2 are SNHLY and FYNNEI. The CDR3 DNA sequence: TGTGCCAGCATTCCGGGACAGGGAAACTATGGCTACACCTTC. Protein sequence: CASIPGQGNYGYTF. Full variable domain (rest looked up from reference TRBV2 and TRBJ1-2): EPEVTQTPSHQVTQMGQEVILRCVPISNHLYFYWYRQILGQKVEFLVSFYNNEISEKSEIFDDQFSVERPDGSNFTLKIRSTKLEDSAMYFCASIPGQGNYGYTFGSGTRLTVV.

This sequence joins TRBV15 and TRBJ2-2; tentatively, D is TRBD1 (5 bases). The CDR3 covers 16 residues. CDR1 is LNHNV, CDR2 YYDKDF, per germline (reference sequence). Trimming took 4 bases from V and 4 from J, leaving 16 bases between them. CDR3 in DNA: TGTGCCACCAGCAAGCGAAGACAGAGCCCCACCGGGGAGCTGTTTTTT. This gives the protein CATSKRRQSPTGELFF.

V and J are TRBV4-1 and TRBJ1-5; D is unresolved. Between the trimmed V and J ends, which lost 3 bases and 0 bases, there was a span of 6 bases. This CDR3 is built from 14 residues. Per the germline V gene, CDR1 is MGHRA and CDR2 is YSYEKL. CDR3 sequence: CASSQRDSNQPQHF. CDR3 in DNA: TGCGCCAGCAGCCAGCGGGATAGCAATCAGCCCCAGCATTTT.

This clone appeared a single time. As DNA, the CDR3 is TGTGCCAGCAGTGAGCAGACAAGCACAGATACGCAGTATTTT. Translation gives CASSEQTSTDTQYF. The chain carries TRBV6-4 and TRBJ2-3; D unclear. The germline V gene encodes CDR1 MRHNA and CDR2 SNTAGT. This CDR3 region has 14 residues. Trimming shortened V by 3 bases and J by 0 bases, and 7 bases separated the two germline ends.

The J gene is TRBJ1-3, the V gene TRBV19, with D possibly matching TRBD1 (6 bases). This CDR3 contains 16 residues. Germline V lookup: CDR1 LNHDA, CDR2 SQIVND (reference sequence). V was trimmed by 4 bases and J by 4 bases, leaving 17 bases between them. The CDR3 DNA follows: TGTGCCAGTAGTACTGACAGGCGTAGGCGCGGAAACACCATATATTTT. Protein sequence: CASSTDRRRRGNTIYF. The variable domain in full, completed from reference TRBV19 and TRBJ1-3, reads DGGITQSPKYLFRKEGQNVTLSCEQNLNHDAMYWYRQDPGQGLRLIYYSQIVNDFQKGDIAEGYSVSREKKESFPLTVTSAQKNPTAFYLCASSTDRRRRGNTIYFGEGSWLTVV.

V usage is TRBV10-1 and J usage is TRBJ2-7, with 13 bases matching TRBD2. CDR3 length: 17 residues. Per germline, CDR1 WNHNN and CDR2 SYGVQD (reference sequence). The ends lost 7 bases at V and 5 bases at J; junction bases unmatched: 14. The CDR3 DNA follows: TGCGCCAGCAACATCACCAAAAGGACTAGCGGGAGTGACGAGCAGTACTTC. Translation gives CASNITKRTSGSDEQYF.

The CDR3 reads CASSSTGDANYGYTF. The CDR3 region has the DNA TGTGCCAGCAGCTCTACAGGGGACGCGAACTATGGCTACACCTTC. The chain uses TRBV6-5 and TRBJ1-2; 7 bases are a match to TRBD1. Germline V lookup: CDR1 MNHEY, CDR2 SVGAGI. This CDR3 is built from 15 residues. Trimming cost V 6 bases and J 2 bases; bases outside gene matches: 9.

The chain employs TRBV6-5 and TRBJ2-1; TRBD1 matches 7 bases. With V trimmed by 4 bases and J by 7 bases, 10 bases remained unmatched. CDR3 length equals 15 residues. In germline, CDR1 is MNHEY, CDR2 SVGAGI. The CDR3 DNA reads as TGTGCCAGCAGTTTCTTAGGGGGCGCGCGGAATGAGCAGTTCTTC. This translates into CASSFLGGARNEQFF.

On this clone itself: This same CDR3 is encoded by further DNA sequences in the sample. This chain uses TRBV6-1 with TRBJ2-7, with D uncertain. Deletions cut 5 bases from V and 5 bases from J, with 7 bases between. This CDR3 has 11 amino acids. Looked up from germline, CDR1 is MNHNS and CDR2 is SASEGT. The CDR3 sequence: CASSRAHEQYF. In DNA, the CDR3 is TGTGCCAGCAGTAGAGCCCACGAGCAGTACTTC.

V and J are TRBV4-3 and TRBJ2-7; no firm D call. Germline CDR1 and CDR2: LGHNA and YSLEER. The CDR3 has 14 residues. Trimming pared 3 bases from V and 0 bases from J, leaving 9 bases between. The CDR3 DNA sequence: TGCGCCAGCAGCCAGTCGTTGAGCTCCTACGAGCAGTACTTC. As protein: CASSQSLSSYEQYF.